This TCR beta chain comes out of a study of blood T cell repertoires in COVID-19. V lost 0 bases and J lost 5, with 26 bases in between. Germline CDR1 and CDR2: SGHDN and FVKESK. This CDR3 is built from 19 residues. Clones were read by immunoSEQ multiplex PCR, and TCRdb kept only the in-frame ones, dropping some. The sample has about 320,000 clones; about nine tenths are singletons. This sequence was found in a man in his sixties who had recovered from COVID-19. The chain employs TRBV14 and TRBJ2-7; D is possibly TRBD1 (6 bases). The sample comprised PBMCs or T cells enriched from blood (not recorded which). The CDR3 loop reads CASSQDTAYREGESHEQYF. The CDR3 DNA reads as TGTGCCAGCAGCCAAGATACGGCTTACAGGGAAGGTGAATCCCACGAGCAGTACTTC.